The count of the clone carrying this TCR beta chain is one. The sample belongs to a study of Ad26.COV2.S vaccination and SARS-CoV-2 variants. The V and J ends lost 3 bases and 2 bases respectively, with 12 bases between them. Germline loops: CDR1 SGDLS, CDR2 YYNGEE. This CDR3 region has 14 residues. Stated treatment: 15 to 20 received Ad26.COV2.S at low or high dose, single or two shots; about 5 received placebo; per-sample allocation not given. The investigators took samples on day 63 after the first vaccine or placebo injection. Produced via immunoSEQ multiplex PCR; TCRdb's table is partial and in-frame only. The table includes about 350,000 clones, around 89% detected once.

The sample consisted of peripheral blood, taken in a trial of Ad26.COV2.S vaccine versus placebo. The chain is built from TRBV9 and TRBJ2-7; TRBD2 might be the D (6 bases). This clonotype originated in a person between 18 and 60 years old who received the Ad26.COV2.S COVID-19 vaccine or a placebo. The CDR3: CASSASGDTYEQYF. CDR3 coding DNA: TGTGCCAGCAGCGCTTCGGGAGATACCTACGAGCAGTACTTC. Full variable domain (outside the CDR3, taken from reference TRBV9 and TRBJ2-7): DSGVTQTPKHLITATGQRVTLRCSPRSGDLSVYWYQQSLDQGLQFLIQYYNGEERAKGNILERFSAQQFPDLHSELNLSSLELGDSALYFCASSASGDTYEQYFGPGTRLTVT.